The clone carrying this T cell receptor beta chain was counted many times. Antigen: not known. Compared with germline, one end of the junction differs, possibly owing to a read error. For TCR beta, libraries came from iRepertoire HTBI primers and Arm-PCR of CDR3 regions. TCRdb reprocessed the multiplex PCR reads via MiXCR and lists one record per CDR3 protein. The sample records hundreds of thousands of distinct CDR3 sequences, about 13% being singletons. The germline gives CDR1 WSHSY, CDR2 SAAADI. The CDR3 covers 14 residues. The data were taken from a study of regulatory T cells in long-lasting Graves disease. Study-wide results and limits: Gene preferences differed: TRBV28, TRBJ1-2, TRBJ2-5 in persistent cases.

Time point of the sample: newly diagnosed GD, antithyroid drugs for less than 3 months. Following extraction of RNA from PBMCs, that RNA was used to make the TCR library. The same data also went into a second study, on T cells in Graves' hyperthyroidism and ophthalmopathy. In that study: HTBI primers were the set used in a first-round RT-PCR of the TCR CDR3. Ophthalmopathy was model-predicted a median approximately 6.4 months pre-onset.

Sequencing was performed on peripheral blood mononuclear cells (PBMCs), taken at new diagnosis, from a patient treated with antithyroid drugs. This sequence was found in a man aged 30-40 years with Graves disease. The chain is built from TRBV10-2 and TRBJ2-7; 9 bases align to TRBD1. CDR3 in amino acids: CASSDPGQGYEQYF. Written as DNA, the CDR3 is TGTGCCAGCAGCGACCCGGGACAGGGATACGAGCAGTACTTC.